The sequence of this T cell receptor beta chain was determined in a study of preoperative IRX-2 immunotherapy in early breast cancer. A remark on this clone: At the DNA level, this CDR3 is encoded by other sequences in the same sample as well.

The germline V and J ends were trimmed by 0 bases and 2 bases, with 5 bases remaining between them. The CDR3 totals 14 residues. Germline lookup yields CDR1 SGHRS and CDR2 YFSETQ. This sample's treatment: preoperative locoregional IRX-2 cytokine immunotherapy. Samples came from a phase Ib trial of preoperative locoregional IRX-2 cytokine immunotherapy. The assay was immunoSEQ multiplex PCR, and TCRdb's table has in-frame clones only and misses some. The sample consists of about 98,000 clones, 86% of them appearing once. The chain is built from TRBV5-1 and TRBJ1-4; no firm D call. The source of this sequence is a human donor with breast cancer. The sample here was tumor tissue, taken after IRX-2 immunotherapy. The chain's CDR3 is CASSLGATNEKLFF. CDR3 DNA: TGCGCCAGCAGCTTGGGTGCCACTAATGAAAAACTGTTTTTT.